This T cell receptor beta chain was observed in a study of radiotherapy plus CTLA-4 blockade in lung cancer. On the study more broadly: Disease control was present in 31% of patients, and objective responses in less than 20%.

Chemo-refractory metastatic non-small-cell lung cancer patients were treated with focal radiation plus CTLA-4 blockade with ipilimumab. Here immunoSEQ multiplex PCR was the method, and the copy in TCRdb shows in-frame clones only, minus some. The sample has some 73,000 clones; roughly 74% are singletons. About this clone: The antigen is undetermined.

The germline V and J ends were trimmed by 1 base and 0 bases, with 10 bases remaining between them. The germline V gene encodes CDR1 MGHRA and CDR2 YSYEKL. The CDR3 sequence is 16 residues long. Overall study findings and caveats: Following radiotherapy plus ipilimumab, tumor-derived TCR clones expanded in the blood. Reports state that early shifts in blood T cell clones, with interferon-beta, best predicted response.

The sample was peripheral blood, taken from a patient treated with radiotherapy plus ipilimumab. This receptor was obtained from a human donor with non-small cell lung cancer whose response to radiotherapy plus ipilimumab could not be evaluated. The chain joins TRBV4-1 to TRBJ2-4; a weak D match, TRBD2 (6 bases). The CDR3 coding sequence is TGCGCCAGCAGCCAAGGGGTGGGACTAGCCAAAAACATTCAGTACTTC. Protein product: CASSQGVGLAKNIQYF.